The 5 T cell receptor beta chains presented below share a single source sample, sequenced in a study of graft-versus-host responses after intestinal transplantation. Generated by immunoSEQ multiplex PCR, the TCRdb table keeps only in-frame clones and is missing some. The sample has fewer than 20,000 clones, roughly three quarters seen once. Grafts had their tissue processed, releasing intraepithelial and lamina propria lymphocytes. Here the sequenced sample was ileum tissue, taken 450 to 490 days after intestinal transplant. The receptors were sampled from a human patient who received an intestinal transplant, so some T cells may come from the graft donor.

V is TRBV7-3 and J is TRBJ2-7; TRBD2 is a possible D gene (6 bases). Per the germline V gene, CDR1 is SGHTA and CDR2 is FQGTGA. Trimming left V 5 bases short and J 2 bases short, with 13 bases between. The CDR3 loop spans 14 amino acids. The CDR3 region is CASSPGGSTYEQYF. Here the CDR3 DNA reads TGTGCCAGCAGCCCAGGAGGGAGTACCTACGAGCAGTACTTC. Combining the CDR3 with reference TRBV7-3 and TRBJ2-7 gives the whole variable domain GAGVSQTPSNKVTEKGKYVELRCDPISGHTALYWYRQSLGQGPEFLIYFQGTGAADDSGLPNDRFFAVRPEGSVSTLKIQRTERGDSAVYLCASSPGGSTYEQYFGPGTRLTVT.

This rearrangement joins TRBV11-2 to TRBJ2-7, with a tentative D call TRBD1 (5 bases). This CDR3 has 15 amino acids. Trimming stripped 2 bases from V and 6 bases from J, with 17 bases between. Germline CDR1 and CDR2: SGHAT and FQNNGV. CDR3 bases: TGTGCCAGCAGCTTAATAACAGGACCCAAAGGCGAGCAGTACTTC. Residues: CASSLITGPKGEQYF.

Note on this clone: A junction boundary mismatches the germline segment, possibly from a read error. The gene calls are TRBV5-1 and TRBJ2-1, with a tentative D call TRBD2 (6 bases). The germline V gene encodes CDR1 SGHRS and CDR2 YFSETQ. CDR3 length: 14 amino acids. The CDR3 reads CASSARDSYNEQLF. The CDR3 nucleotides read TGCGCCAGCAGCGCCCGGGACTCCTACAATGAGCAGCTCTTC.

The V and J genes are TRBV7-6 and TRBJ2-6; D is undetermined. Germline V CDR1 and CDR2: SGHVS, FNYEAQ. The ends were cut back, 6 bases at V and 3 bases at J, with 6 bases in the middle. The CDR3 consists of 13 residues. The CDR3 spells CASSSNGANVLTF. In DNA, the CDR3 is TGTGCCAGCAGTTCGAATGGGGCCAACGTCCTGACTTTC.

This clone was seen a few times. The chain combines TRBV5-1 with TRBJ2-3; 11 bases are a match to TRBD2. This CDR3 is 17 amino acids long. Germline CDR1 SGHRS, CDR2 YFSETQ. The V gene end was trimmed by 1 base and the J gene end by 5 bases; junction bases not matched to a gene: 9. The CDR3 is CASSLFFSGGAEDTQYF. In nucleotides, the CDR3 is TGCGCCAGCAGCTTGTTTTTTAGCGGGGGGGCCGAAGATACGCAGTATTTT.